This TCR beta chain was found in a study of beta chain features in type 1 diabetes. The authors reverse transcribed all of the isolated RNA, so sequencing captured expressed TCRB transcripts. Clones were read by immunoSEQ multiplex PCR, and TCRdb kept only the in-frame ones, dropping some. The sample gives 350,000 to 450,000 clones, roughly 14% of which show up once; roughly 0.038% is in the top ten. Study results and limitations: Any PCR bias toward short templates would affect both groups alike. TCRB CDR3 length was moderately but significantly reduced in all four CD4+ subsets of Type 1 diabetes patients. Cells with high TCR expression could be over-represented when cDNA is sequenced.

V was cut by 5 bases and J by 3 bases, with 14 bases left in between. The CDR3 is 14 residues long. Germline CDR1 and CDR2: MNHEY and SVGAGI. A remark on this clone: Its target is not known.

Sorting of CD4+ naive, central memory, regulatory and stem cell-like memory cells was performed via CD45RO/CCR7/CD25/CD127/CD95/CD27. This chain connects TRBV6-5 to TRBJ2-7; D is ambiguous. The specimen sequenced was naive CD4+ T cells from blood. This sequence originates from a young man in good health. The CDR3 nucleotides read TGTGCCAGCAGTAAAGGACCCCTGGGCTACGAGCAGTACTTC. Residues: CASSKGPLGYEQYF.